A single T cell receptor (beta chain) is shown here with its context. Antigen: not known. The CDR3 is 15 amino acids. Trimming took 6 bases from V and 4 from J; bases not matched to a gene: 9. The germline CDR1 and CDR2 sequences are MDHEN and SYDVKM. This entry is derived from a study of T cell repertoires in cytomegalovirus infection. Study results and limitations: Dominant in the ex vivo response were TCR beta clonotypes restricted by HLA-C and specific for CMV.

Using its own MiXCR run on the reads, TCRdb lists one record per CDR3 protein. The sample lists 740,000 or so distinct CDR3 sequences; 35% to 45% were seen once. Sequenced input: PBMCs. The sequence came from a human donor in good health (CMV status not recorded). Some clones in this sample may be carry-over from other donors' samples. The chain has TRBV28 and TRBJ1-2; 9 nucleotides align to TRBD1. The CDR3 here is CASSPQDRGFYGYTF. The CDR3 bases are TGTGCCAGCAGCCCGCAGGACAGGGGATTCTATGGCTACACCTTC.